This T cell receptor beta chain was sequenced for a study of human T cells and chemical hapten exposure. Time point denoted: patch test 2, 6 weeks after DPC sensitization. Treatment meaning: therapeutic diphenylcyclopropenone sensitization with weekly scalp DPC. In every case, blood was obtained before the patch test was applied. TCRdb ran MiXCR on the RACE reads and lists one entry per CDR3 protein. The sample has approximately 84,000 distinct CDR3 sequences; around 10% are singletons. The V gene's germline CDR1 is MNHEY and CDR2 SMNVEV (reference sequence). The V gene lost 4 bases and the J gene lost 6 bases, with 13 bases spanning the gap. The CDR3 runs 14 residues.

The chain is built from TRBV27 and TRBJ1-5, with a tentative D call TRBD1 (6 bases). The specimen comprised whole blood, sampled in connection with sensitization to the hapten diphenylcyclopropenone (DPC). This clonotype was obtained from a man younger than 30 with alopecia areata. Some clones in this sample may be carry-over from other donors' samples. This CDR3 is CASSYRGAGQPQHF. The CDR3 region has the DNA TGTGCCAGCAGTTATCGGGGGGCCGGTCAGCCCCAGCATTTT.